The clone carrying this T cell receptor (beta chain) was detected only once. No antigen is known for it. The record originates from a study of cytomegalovirus exposure and HLA in healthy donors. Study-wide results and limits: A subsequent analysis found that TCR clusters from the first cohort also tended to co-occur in the 130 or so validation repertoires, with about 95% of cluster scores above 0. The authors enumerated 150 to 200 TCR beta chains as linked to cytomegalovirus.

CDR1 is MNHNS and CDR2 is SASEGT in the germline V gene. The length of the CDR3 is 12 residues. Trimming stripped 8 bases from V and 8 bases from J, with 15 bases between. Clones were read by immunoSEQ multiplex PCR, and TCRdb kept only the in-frame ones, dropping some. The sample contains under 150,000 clones, approximately 87% of which appear only once. This chain uses TRBV6-1 with TRBJ1-2, with D possibly TRBD1 on 5 matching bases. The origin of this receptor is a man aged 18-30 years in good health and CMV-seronegative. Sample: PBMCs. CDR3 coding DNA: TGTGCCAGCGTGGGGGGGGGAGGCGGCTACACCTTC. It is translated as CASVGGGGGYTF.